A single T cell receptor (beta chain) is shown here with its context. The target of this receptor is not known. There are no base qualities to consult, and no much larger clone falls within one base. Libraries came from the immunoSEQ multiplex PCR assay. For the multiplex PCR, a mixture combining 60 forward primers for TCR Vbeta segments and 13 reverse primers for TCR Jbeta segments was used. The CDR3 region of rearranged TCR beta genes was amplified from genomic DNA with a multiplex PCR assay. Amplified TCR beta libraries were sequenced as 87-base-pair reads on the Illumina HiSeq System. The published analysis was carried out like this. A later analysis tallied about 77 million unique TCR beta chains across the 640 or so repertoires, and about 12 million of those chains were shared by two or more donors. A nearest-neighbor algorithm error-corrected the raw reads and collapsed the reads into unique sequences, merging closely related sequences to remove PCR and sequencing errors. Alignment of CDR3 sequences to IMGT reference sequences was used to assign V, D and J gene segments. Each retained sequence needed at least a six-nucleotide match to both a V gene segment and a J gene segment. A rearrangement was called productive if the CDR3 had no stop codons and remained in frame with V and J, and every other rearrangement was called non-productive. Following IMGT convention, CDR3 was defined as the stretch from the second conserved V-encoded cysteine to the conserved J-encoded phenylalanine. The earlier analysis of about 570 of the donors excluded any sequence lacking an unambiguous match to a single V gene segment. In an earlier analysis of more than 500 of the donors, a V segment was called functional when productive rearrangements were above 56.7%, and segregating when the standard deviation between donors exceeded 5%. A statistical classification framework was developed to diagnose cytomegalovirus status using the catalog of TCR beta chain sequences. In a later analysis, V and J genes were assigned by comparing TCR nucleotide sequences against IMGT/GENE-DB human TR gene sequences. In a later analysis, CDR3 sequences and most-parsimonious VDJ recombination scenarios were assigned using the TCRdist pipeline. In a later analysis, each TCR beta chain was defined by its CDR3 amino acid sequence together with its V-gene family, and reads lacking a unique V-gene family were excluded. As a way to deal with suspected cross-contamination and a sequencing artifact, a later analysis dropped over 550 nucleotide sequences that were highly shared and had low generation probability. In a later analysis, a clonal expansion index was calculated for each public chain from normalized within-repertoire ranks of inferred template counts. Generation probabilities in a later analysis came from a VDJ recombination model fitted to out-of-frame rearrangements, and those results were checked against IGoR. Hypergeometric tests were used in a later analysis to score TCR-TCR, TCR-HLA and TCR-CMV co-occurrence, with a repertoire-size bias correction applied to the TCR pairs. A later analysis estimated false discovery rates by permuting HLA or CMV assignments 20 times. In a later analysis, co-occurring TCRs were grouped using DBSCAN, with TCRdist sequence similarity added in when clustering inside HLA-allele-positive subsets. Co-occurrence clustering excluded repertoires with fewer than 30,000 or more than 120,000 public chains, plus five with anomalous nucleotide sharing. TCRdb holds this immuneACCESS table with in-frame rearrangements only. Some clones are missing; in checked studies, unresolved V genes explain under half, and the rest has no known cause. That table gives V, J and clone size, and the DNA gave D and trimming. Here the sample has about 120,000 clones; 70% to 85% occur a single time. In total, the top ten clones hold around 2.3% of the sample.

These data originate in a study of cytomegalovirus exposure and HLA in healthy donors (dated by TCRdb to between 2016 and 2019). About the study as a whole: In an earlier analysis of under 750 of the donors, 276 Gb of sequence data and just under 120 million unique TCR beta sequences from 180 million or so T cells were reported. Every repertoire in the discovery cohort had been generated on one and the same sequencing platform. In an earlier analysis of roughly 580 of the donors, high-throughput TCR beta sequencing was used to judge whether each TCR beta V gene segment behaved as functional or pseudogenic. An early release covering roughly 600 HLA-typed donors comprised about 300 gigabases of sequencing data and 85 million or so unique TCR sequences. A later genetic analysis took genome-wide SNP genotypes for about 55% of the roughly 670 donors and used that subset as a discovery cohort. The study aimed to test whether cataloging public T cell receptors could reveal signatures of past pathogen exposure. Roughly five DR-DQ haplotypes were handled as single units for association and clustering, since linkage in the cohort was strong. Donor age, sex, ethnicity and CMV serostatus were compiled together with the repertoire data. HLA typing covered class I and class II loci at four-digit resolution. Besides the first cohort of about 730 subjects, a separate validation cohort made up of about 120 different subjects was used. The study profiled the T cell repertoires of around 700 subjects by immunosequencing and related them to cytomegalovirus serostatus. A later analysis re-examined previously published TCR beta repertoires from 600 to 700 donors and added high-resolution HLA genotyping to investigate patterns of TCR occurrence. Among some 410 genotyped donors of the cohort, an average of 235,054 unique TCR beta nucleotide sequences were sequenced per donor, roughly a sixth of them non-productive. To predict cytomegalovirus infection status, the study combined high-throughput TCR immunosequencing, statistical association of individual TCRs with disease status, and machine learning. The number of donors typed differed by locus, with about 629-640 for A, B, C, DRB1 and DQB1, 522 for DQA1, 606 for DPA1, and 400 to 490 for DPB1. Of the roughly 400 genotyped donors, 81% were placed in the genetic ancestry cluster associated with self-reported Caucasian donors. The later analysis used no new phenotypic data to find candidate immune exposures, relying instead on TCR beta sequences and their occurrence across donors. Study-wide findings and limitations: An association between a missense DCLRE1C variant and V-gene and J-gene trimming of TCR beta chains was found in a later genetic analysis and replicated in an independent cohort. A group of highly shared sequence variants was considered likely to be a technical artifact of the sequencing pipeline. Specific HLA alleles were associated with 15,000 to 20,000 TCR beta sequences at a false discovery rate of 0.05 in a later analysis. Linkage disequilibrium might explain the correlated functional status among segregating V segments, but an unknown experimental factor could not be excluded. A later analysis reported that several top co-occurrence clusters appeared linked to parvovirus B19, influenza, CMV and Epstein-Barr virus. Only TCR beta chains were sequenced in this cohort, and the absence of alpha or paired-chain data limited detectable features. Cytomegalovirus status was reported to be diagnosed by the classifier with high specificity and sensitivity in both the original and validation cohorts. In a later analysis, HLA-associated TCR beta chains were found to be more clonally expanded and to have lower generation probabilities than equally common non-associated chains. According to a later analysis, TCR association rates differed among HLA loci, with DRB1 alleles showing the most associated TCRs and HLA-C alleles showing the fewest. When HLA alleles, especially DR and DQ, strongly co-occurred, attributing TCR associations to individual alleles was difficult. Roughly uniform sequencing depth across donors was assumed in presence/absence analyses, although this assumption may not hold. According to the authors, the approach could potentially be generalized to other disease states and immunological phenotypes. Compared with the roughly 720-donor mean, donors in an Asian-associated ancestry cluster had fewer N-insertions in productive TCRs, according to a later genetic analysis. A further reported finding was that TCR beta sequences accurately predicted the HLA-A and HLA-B alleles for most subjects in the first cohort. Broadly in line with IMGT annotations, most TCR beta V segments showed up in productive rearrangements about 90% or about 30% of the time in an earlier analysis of approximately 640 of the donors. Immune exposure information for the cohort was limited to CMV serostatus. A total of fewer than 200 TCR beta chains were listed by the study as associated with cytomegalovirus. Some IMGT-functional V segments, including TRBV6-2 and TRBV6-3, could not be distinguished by the 87-base-pair reads and were therefore excluded. In vitro tests confirmed that a few of the cytomegalovirus-associated TCR beta chains recognize cytomegalovirus antigens. Across donors, most TCR sequences were observed very rarely, whereas some public TCRs were present in many individuals. HLA typing was unavailable for some donors at each locus, so association tests used only the typed subset. The earlier analysis of 450 to 700 of the donors excluded over 15 rarely observed V segments, including chromosome 9 orphons, because counts were too low. According to a later analysis, most CMV-associated TCR beta chains appeared to be HLA-restricted, and the HLA associations seemed to be driven largely by CMV exposure.

In total, roughly 710 healthy bone marrow donors made up the cohort. At the time of sampling, every cohort member was nominally healthy, though immune exposures that went unrecorded were likely present. The donor was CMV seronegative and was included in the group of about 400 seronegative cohort members. Every donor gave a peripheral blood sample, and the peripheral blood mononuclear cells from that sample were used for TCR beta sequencing. Genomic DNA was extracted from the blood cell samples with the Qiagen DNeasy Blood Extraction Kit. Including cysteine and phenylalanine, the CDR3 has 16 amino acids. Only CDR3 DNA remains: 48 bases, in frame from the first base. V drops 4 bases and J drops 4 bases, leaving 18 bases in between. CDR1 and CDR2, per the germline V gene (reference sequence), are SGHKS and YYEKEE.

The chain employs TRBV5-5 and TRBJ1-5; the D gene lacks a confident call. This sequence was found in a woman younger than 30 in good health and CMV-seronegative. The specimen was PBMCs. The DNA sequence follows: TGTGCCAGCAGCCCGGAGGTGGCCCTCCATAATCAGCCCCAGCATTTT. This sequence encodes CASSPEVALHNQPQHF.